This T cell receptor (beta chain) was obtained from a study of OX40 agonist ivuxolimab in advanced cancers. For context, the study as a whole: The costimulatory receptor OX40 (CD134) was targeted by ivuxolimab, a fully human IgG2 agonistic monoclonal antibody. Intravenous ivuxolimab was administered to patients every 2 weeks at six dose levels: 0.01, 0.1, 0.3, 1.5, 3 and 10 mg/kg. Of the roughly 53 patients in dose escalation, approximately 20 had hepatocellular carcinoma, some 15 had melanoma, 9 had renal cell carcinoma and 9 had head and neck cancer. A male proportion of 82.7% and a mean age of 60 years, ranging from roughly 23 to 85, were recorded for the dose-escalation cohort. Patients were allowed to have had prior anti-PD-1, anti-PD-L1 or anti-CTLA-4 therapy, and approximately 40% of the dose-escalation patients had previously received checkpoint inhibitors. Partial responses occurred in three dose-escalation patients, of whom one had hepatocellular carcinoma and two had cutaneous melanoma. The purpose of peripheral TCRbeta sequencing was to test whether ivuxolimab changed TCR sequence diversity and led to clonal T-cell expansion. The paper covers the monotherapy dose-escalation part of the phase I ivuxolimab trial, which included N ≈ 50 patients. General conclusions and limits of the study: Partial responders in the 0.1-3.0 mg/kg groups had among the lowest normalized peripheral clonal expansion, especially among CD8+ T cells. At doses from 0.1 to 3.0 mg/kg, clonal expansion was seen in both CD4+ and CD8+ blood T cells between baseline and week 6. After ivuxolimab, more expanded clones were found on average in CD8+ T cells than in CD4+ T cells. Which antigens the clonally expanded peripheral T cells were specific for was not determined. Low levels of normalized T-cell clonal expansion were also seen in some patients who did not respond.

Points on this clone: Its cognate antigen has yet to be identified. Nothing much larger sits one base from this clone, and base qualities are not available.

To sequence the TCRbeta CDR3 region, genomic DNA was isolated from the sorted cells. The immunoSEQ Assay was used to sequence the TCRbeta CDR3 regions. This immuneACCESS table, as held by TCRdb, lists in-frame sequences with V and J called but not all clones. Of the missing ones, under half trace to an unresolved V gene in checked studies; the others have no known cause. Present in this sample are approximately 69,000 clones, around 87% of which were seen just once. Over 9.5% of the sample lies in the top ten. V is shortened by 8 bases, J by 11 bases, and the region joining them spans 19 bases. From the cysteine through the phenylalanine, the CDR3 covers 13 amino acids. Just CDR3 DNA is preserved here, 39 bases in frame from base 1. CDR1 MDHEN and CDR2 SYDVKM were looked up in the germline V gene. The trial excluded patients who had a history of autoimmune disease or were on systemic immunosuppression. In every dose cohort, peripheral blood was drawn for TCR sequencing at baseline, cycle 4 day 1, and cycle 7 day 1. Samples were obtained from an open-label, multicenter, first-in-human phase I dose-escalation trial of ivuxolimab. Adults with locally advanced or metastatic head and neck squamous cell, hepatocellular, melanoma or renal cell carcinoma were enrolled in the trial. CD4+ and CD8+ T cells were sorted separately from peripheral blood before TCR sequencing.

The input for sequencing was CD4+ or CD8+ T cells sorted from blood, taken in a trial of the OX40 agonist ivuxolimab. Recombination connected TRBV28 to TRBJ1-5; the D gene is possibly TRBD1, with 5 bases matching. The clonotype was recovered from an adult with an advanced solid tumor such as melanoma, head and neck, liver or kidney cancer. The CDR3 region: CASGAGFLGAQHF. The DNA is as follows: TGTGCCAGCGGTGCAGGGTTTTTAGGAGCCCAGCATTTT.